This T cell receptor (beta chain) was sequenced in a study of OX40 agonist ivuxolimab in advanced cancers. Background on the study: An agonistic human IgG2 monoclonal antibody against OX40 (CD134) was given. Enrolled patients in dose escalation had cancers that were hepatocellular carcinoma, melanoma, renal cell or head and neck cancer.

TCRdb's table, derived via immunoSEQ multiplex PCR, lists solely in-frame clones and lacks some. The data contain around 67,000 clones, more than 85% of them singletons. Study conclusions and caveats: Expanded clones were, on average, more numerous in CD8+ T cells than in CD4+. At doses 0.1 to 3.0 mg/kg, CD4+ and CD8+ clones expanded.

Comment on this clone: Its antigen remains unknown.

The input for sequencing was CD4+ or CD8+ T cells sorted from blood, taken in a trial of the OX40 agonist ivuxolimab. This receptor was taken from an adult with an advanced solid tumor such as melanoma, head and neck, liver or kidney cancer.

CDR3 coding DNA: TGCGCCAGCAGCCCCTACATGGGCACTGAAGCTTTCTTT. It is translated as CASSPYMGTEAFF. The chain links TRBV5-1 to TRBJ1-1; D is unclear. Germline loops: CDR1 SGHRS, CDR2 YFSETQ. CDR3 length: 13 residues. V gave up 4 bases and J gave up 4 bases, with 11 bases separating them.